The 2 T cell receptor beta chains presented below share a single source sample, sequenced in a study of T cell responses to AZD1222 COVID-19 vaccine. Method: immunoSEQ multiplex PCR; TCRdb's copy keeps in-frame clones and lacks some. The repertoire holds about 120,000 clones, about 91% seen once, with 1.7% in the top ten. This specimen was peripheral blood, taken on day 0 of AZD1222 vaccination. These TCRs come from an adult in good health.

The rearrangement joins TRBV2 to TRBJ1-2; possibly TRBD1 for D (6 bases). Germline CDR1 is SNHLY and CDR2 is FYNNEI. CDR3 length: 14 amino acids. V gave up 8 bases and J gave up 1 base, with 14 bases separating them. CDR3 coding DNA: TGTGCCAGCGGTAGACAGGAGATTAACTATGGCTACACCTTC. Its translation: CASGRQEINYGYTF.

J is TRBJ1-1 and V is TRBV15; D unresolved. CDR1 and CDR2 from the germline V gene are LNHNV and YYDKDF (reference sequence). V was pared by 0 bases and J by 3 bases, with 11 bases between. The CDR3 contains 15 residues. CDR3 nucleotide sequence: TGTGCCACCAGCAGAGAGCTCGGACCATACACTGAAGCTTTCTTT. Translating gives CATSRELGPYTEAFF.